This T cell receptor (beta chain) emerged from a study of blood T cell repertoires in COVID-19. Turning to the study itself: Specimens from acute and convalescent COVID-19 originated in the United States, Italy and Spain. T cells, B-cell-depleted T cells, or PBMCs supplied cDNA or gDNA.

Germline CDR1 reads SGHDN; CDR2 reads FVKESK. The CDR3 contains 15 residues. Trimming removed 2 bases from V and 0 bases from J, with 10 bases in between. Original analysis: Estimates of nucleated cell counts were drawn from the amplification of reference gene primers. TCRdb's table, derived via immunoSEQ multiplex PCR, lists solely in-frame clones and lacks some. For V, J and clone size, that table is used; D and trimming come from the DNA. The sample consists of 300,000 to 400,000 clones, about 90% of them appearing once. Specimen: peripheral blood. This receptor was taken from a young woman who had recovered from COVID-19. The genes are TRBV14 and TRBJ1-1, with D hard to call. CDR3: CASSQFGFLNTEAFF. The DNA for the CDR3 is TGTGCCAGCAGCCAATTCGGGTTCTTGAACACTGAAGCTTTCTTT.